The rows below give T cell receptor beta chains drawn from one sample of a study of Ad26.COV2.S vaccination and SARS-CoV-2 variants. Produced via immunoSEQ multiplex PCR; TCRdb's table is partial and in-frame only. The sample consists of 440,000 or so clones, 90% of them appearing once. The sample was peripheral blood, taken in a trial of Ad26.COV2.S vaccine versus placebo. These receptors originate from a person between 18 and 60 years old who received the Ad26.COV2.S COVID-19 vaccine or a placebo. The CDR3 runs from the conserved cysteine through the conserved F or W. D genes are given only for firm matches. The listing skips clone size in some rows; elsewhere it reads once, few, many or a size class.

TRBV7-2,.,.,TRBJ1-1,TGTGCCAGCAGCGCCGGACAAGCGAACACTGAAGCTTTCTTT,CASSAGQANTEAFF
TRBV9,.,TRBD2,TRBJ2-2,TGTGCCAGCAGCGTAGGGTCTAGCGGACTGCACACCGGGGAGCTGTTTTTT,CASSVGSSGLHTGELFF
TRBV3-1/TRBV3-2,.,.,TRBJ1-2,TGTGCCAGCAGCCAATACCCACCGGGGCAGGGTGGTTTTAACCATGGCTACACCTTC,CASSQYPPGQGGFNHGYTF
TRBV18,few,.,TRBJ2-7,TGTGCCAGCTCACCGACAGGAAGCTCCTACGAGCAGTACTTC,CASSPTGSSYEQYF
TRBV5-4,.,TRBD2,TRBJ2-7,TGTGCCAGCAGCCCCCACCGGGGGCGGGAGGCTTACGAGCAGTACTTC,CASSPHRGREAYEQYF
TRBV9,.,TRBD2,TRBJ2-1,TGTGCCAGCAGCGTGGGGACTAGCGGGAAGGGGAATGAGCAGTTCTTC,CASSVGTSGKGNEQFF
TRBV6-5,.,.,TRBJ1-1,TGTGCCAGCAGAACCGGGATTCTGGGCACTGAAGCTTTCTTT,CASRTGILGTEAFF
TRBV6-1,.,.,TRBJ2-7,TGTGCCAGCAGTGAAGATCTATGGCAGGGTAGCTACGAGCAGTACTTC,CASSEDLWQGSYEQYF
TRBV10-3,once,TRBD2,TRBJ2-1,TGTGCCATGGCCCCGGGACTAGCCCACAATGAGCAGTTCTTC,CAMAPGLAHNEQFF
TRBV2,once,.,TRBJ2-5,TGTGCCAGCAGTGGCCCCTCTAGGGGAGAGACCCAGTACTTC,CASSGPSRGETQYF
TRBV19,.,TRBD1,TRBJ2-7,TGTGCCAGTAGTATTCTGCCCGACAGGGCTCGCTACGAGCAGTACTTC,CASSILPDRARYEQYF
TRBV27,.,.,TRBJ2-2,TGTGCCAGCAGAAGGGTAGGGTCAGACACCGGGGAGCTGTTTTTT,CASRRVGSDTGELFF
TRBV3-1/TRBV3-2,.,TRBD1,TRBJ2-5,TGTGCCAGCAGCCAAGGGACAGGGTTGGAGACCCAGTACTTC,CASSQGTGLETQYF
TRBV6-2/TRBV6-3,.,.,TRBJ2-7,TGTGCCAGCAGTTACTCGAACTACGAGCAGTACTTC,CASSYSNYEQYF
TRBV19,once,TRBD1,TRBJ2-7,TGTGCCAGTAAAACCGGGACAGGGGGCACCTACGAGCAGTACTTC,CASKTGTGGTYEQYF
TRBV28,.,TRBD1,TRBJ1-5,TGTGCCAGCAGCACGGACAGGGTGTATAGCAATCAGCCCCAGCATTTT,CASSTDRVYSNQPQHF